These T cell receptor beta chains were read from a single sample in a study of early T cells in non-severe SARS-CoV-2 infection. TCRdb re-analysed the 5' RACE reads in MiXCR, keeping a single row per CDR3 protein. The repertoire holds some 51,000 distinct CDR3 sequences, with about 15% as singletons. The specimen comprised whole blood, sampled at baseline. All receptors derive from an adult who was a healthcare worker with PCR-confirmed SARS-CoV-2 infection or an uninfected control (not recorded which). CDR3s include the opening cysteine and the closing phenylalanine or tryptophan. The order of the fields is J gene, D gene, clone size, V gene, CDR3 length, CDR3 DNA, CDR3 protein. The D gene is left open where the match is weak. Some rows mark clone size as missing; the rest say once, few, many or name a class of expanded clone.

>TRBJ2-5|.|few|TRBV5-1|13
TGCGCCAGCAGCCGGAGGGTCCGCGAGACCCAGTACTTC
CASSRRVRETQYF
>TRBJ2-3|.|few|TRBV28|14
TGTGCCAGCAGTCAGGACAGGCGGGGAGATACGCAGTATTTT
CASSQDRRGDTQYF
>TRBJ2-3|.|.|TRBV2|15
TGTGCCAGCAGTGAAGCTGACAGGTACACAGATACGCAGTATTTT
CASSEADRYTDTQYF
>TRBJ2-6|TRBD1|few|TRBV6-1|15
TGTGCCTCATGGACAGGCGCCGGAGGGGCCAACGTCCTGACTTTC
CASWTGAGGANVLTF
>TRBJ2-1|TRBD2|few|TRBV15|14
TGTGCCACCTCGGGACTAGCGGGGTTCAATGAGCAGTTCTTC
CATSGLAGFNEQFF
>TRBJ1-5|.|many|TRBV5-1|14
TGCGCCAGCAGTCAGGACTCGGGGAGTCAGCCCCAGCATTTT
CASSQDSGSQPQHF
>TRBJ1-3|.|few|TRBV20-1|14
TGCAGTGCTAGATTCCCCGGGGGTGGAAACACCATATATTTT
CSARFPGGGNTIYF
>TRBJ2-3|TRBD1|.|TRBV6-6|14
TGTGCCAGCATGCCGGGACAGGGGTCAGATACGCAGTATTTT
CASMPGQGSDTQYF
>TRBJ2-3|.|.|TRBV5-1|16
TGCGCCAGCAGCTTGGATTACGGGTCTAGCACAGATACGCAGTATTTT
CASSLDYGSSTDTQYF
>TRBJ2-1|TRBD1|few|TRBV9|18
TGTGCCAGCAGCGATGGGGACAGGGGGCAAAACCGAGCCAATGAGCAGTTCTTC
CASSDGDRGQNRANEQFF
>TRBJ2-3|TRBD1|.|TRBV7-8|16
TGTGCCAGCAGCTTACAAGGGGGCCTTAGCACAGATACGCAGTATTTT
CASSLQGGLSTDTQYF
>TRBJ1-6|.|many|TRBV30|13
TGTGCCTGGAATGAGGGGACGGGATCACCCCTCCACTTT
CAWNEGTGSPLHF
>TRBJ2-7|.|few|TRBV11-2|15
TGTGCCAGCAGCCATATATTCGGGTCCCTTTACGAGCAGTACTTC
CASSHIFGSLYEQYF
>TRBJ2-5|TRBD2|.|TRBV11-1|16
TGTGCCAGCAGCCCGGGACTAGCGAGCTGGGGAGAGACCCAGTACTTC
CASSPGLASWGETQYF
>TRBJ2-2|TRBD2|.|TRBV5-4|14
TGTGCCAGCAGCCCCCGGGGGGGTCCAGGGGAGCTGTTTTTT
CASSPRGGPGELFF
>TRBJ2-1|TRBD2|.|TRBV6-4|16
TGTGCCAGCAGTGCCGGGACTAGCGGGGGGGCCAATGAGCAGTTCTTC
CASSAGTSGGANEQFF
>TRBJ2-1|TRBD2|.|TRBV10-1|16
TGCGCCAGCAGTGAGAACCCAGCGGGAGTTCGGAATGAGCAGTTCTTC
CASSENPAGVRNEQFF
>TRBJ1-1|.|.|TRBV3-1|11
TGTGCCAGCAGCCACCTTTTTGAGCCCCACTTT
CASSHLFEPHF
>TRBJ1-1|.|few|TRBV7-8|14
TGTGCCAGCAGCTTAGCGCGTACCCCGGCGGAAGCTTTCTTT
CASSLARTPAEAFF
>TRBJ1-1|TRBD1|few|TRBV7-9|14
TGTGCCAGCAGCTGGGGACAGGGCGCCACTGAAGCTTTCTTT
CASSWGQGATEAFF
>TRBJ1-2|.|few|TRBV28|12
TGTGCCAGCACCGGGCAATCCCTTGGCTACACCTTC
CASTGQSLGYTF
>TRBJ1-6|.|.|TRBV6-4|16
TGTGCCAGCAGTGACTCTCCCGGCGGGGGCAATTCACCCCTCCACTTT
CASSDSPGGGNSPLHF
>TRBJ2-3|TRBD1|.|TRBV12-3/TRBV12-4|14
TGTGCCAGCAGTTGGGACAGGGGATCAGATACGCAGTATTTT
CASSWDRGSDTQYF
>TRBJ2-5|.|few|TRBV3-1|15
TGTGCCAGCAGCCGCTCTTTTGCGGCCGAAGAGACCCAGTACTTC
CASSRSFAAEETQYF
>TRBJ2-7|.|few|TRBV2|14
TGTGCCACCACCCCCTGGGCCAGCTCCTACGAGCAGTACTTC
CATTPWASSYEQYF
>TRBJ2-6|.|few|TRBV5-1|18
TGCGCCAGCAGCTTGGTAACAGGCCCTAGCTCTGGGGCCAACGTCCTGACTTTC
CASSLVTGPSSGANVLTF
>TRBJ1-1|.|.|TRBV20-1|13
TGCAGTGCTAGCGCGGCAATGAACACTGAAGCTTTCTTT
CSASAAMNTEAFF
>TRBJ1-1|.|few|TRBV5-1|15
TGCGCCAGCAGCTTGGATGAAGGGCTTAACACTGAAGCTTTCTTT
CASSLDEGLNTEAFF
>TRBJ2-7|TRBD2|few|TRBV6-2/TRBV6-3|16
TGTGCCAGCACTCCAACCAGCGGGGGCCTCTCCTACGAGCAGTACTTC
CASTPTSGGLSYEQYF
>TRBJ2-5|TRBD2|few|TRBV5-4|18
TGTGCCAGCAGCCCGCCTCGGACTAGCGGGGCGCAAAAAGAGACCCAGTACTTC
CASSPPRTSGAQKETQYF
>TRBJ2-5|.|.|TRBV11-3|14
TGTGCCAGCAGCTTAGATCCCCGGGCAGAGACCCAGTACTTC
CASSLDPRAETQYF
>TRBJ1-2|.|.|TRBV10-3|16
TGTGCCATCAGTTTCGTTGGGGTCCCAAGCCCTTATGGCTACACCTTC
CAISFVGVPSPYGYTF
>TRBJ1-1|.|.|TRBV18|16
TGTGCCAGCTCAGAATACCGAGGGGGATGGAACACTGAAGCTTTCTTT
CASSEYRGGWNTEAFF
>TRBJ2-1|.|few|TRBV4-2|16
TGTGCCAGCAGCCAAGGAAGCGAGAGAGGGGACAATGAGCAGTTCTTC
CASSQGSERGDNEQFF
>TRBJ2-7|.|.|TRBV18|14
TGTGCCAGCTCACCTCCTGCCAACTCCTACGAGCAGTACTTC
CASSPPANSYEQYF
>TRBJ1-4|.|few|TRBV28|15
TGTGCCAGCAGTTTTCTGAGAGCCAGCGGCGAAAAACTGTTTTTT
CASSFLRASGEKLFF
>TRBJ1-6|TRBD1|.|TRBV27|14
TGTGCCAGCAGCACAGGGGGCCGTAATTCACCCCTCCACTTT
CASSTGGRNSPLHF
>TRBJ1-3|.|.|TRBV3-1|14
TGTGCCAGCAGCCAAAGAACTTCTGGAAACACCATATATTTT
CASSQRTSGNTIYF
>TRBJ2-7|.|.|TRBV12-3/TRBV12-4|14
TGTGCCAGCAGTTTAAGGGCAGGGATCTACGAGCAGTACTTC
CASSLRAGIYEQYF
>TRBJ1-5|.|.|TRBV15|15
TGTGCCACCAGCAGACAACAGGAAAACAATCAGCCCCAGCATTTT
CATSRQQENNQPQHF
>TRBJ2-7|.|few|TRBV18|14
TGTGCCAGCTCACCCAATGGGCAGGGGAACGAGCAGTACTTC
CASSPNGQGNEQYF
>TRBJ2-7|TRBD1|.|TRBV18|15
TGTGCCAGCTCACCCGGGGCGGACAGGGTTTTCGAGCAGTACTTC
CASSPGADRVFEQYF
>TRBJ1-1|.|.|TRBV7-3|13
TGTGCCAGCAGCCGTAACACGAACACTGAAGCTTTCTTT
CASSRNTNTEAFF
>TRBJ1-2|TRBD1|few|TRBV5-6|13
TGTGCCAGCCGGGAGGACAGGAACTATGGCTACACCTTC
CASREDRNYGYTF
>TRBJ2-2|.|.|TRBV5-4|17
TGTGCCAGCACTTATGCGACAGCCCCCTCGAACACCGGGGAGCTGTTTTTT
CASTYATAPSNTGELFF
>TRBJ2-3|.|.|TRBV12-3/TRBV12-4|14
TGTGCCAGCAATCCGGGAACGTGGACAGATACGCAGTATTTT
CASNPGTWTDTQYF
>TRBJ2-2|.|few|TRBV7-3|15
TGTGCCAGCAGCGAGATGGGGGGAAGCACCGGGGAGCTGTTTTTT
CASSEMGGSTGELFF
>TRBJ2-5|.|.|TRBV7-9|11
TGTGCCAGCAGCGTACAAGAGACCCAGTACTTC
CASSVQETQYF
>TRBJ2-3|.|many|TRBV20-1|14
TGCAGTGCTGCGGGCGACGTGGGCACAGATACGCAGTATTTT
CSAAGDVGTDTQYF
>TRBJ1-1|TRBD1|few|TRBV20-1|14
TGCAGTGCTAGAGTCTGGACAGGCTCCACTGAAGCTTTCTTT
CSARVWTGSTEAFF
>TRBJ2-7|.|few|TRBV7-2|12
TGTGCCAGCAGCTTCACTCGTAACGAGCAGTACTTC
CASSFTRNEQYF
>TRBJ2-7|.|.|TRBV5-1|14
TGCGCCAGCAGCTCACCCAGGGGGGAGAACGAGCAGTACTTC
CASSSPRGENEQYF
>TRBJ1-1|.|.|TRBV29-1|15
TGCAGCGTCGCTCCTGGGTGGGGCATGAACACTGAAGCTTTCTTT
CSVAPGWGMNTEAFF
>TRBJ1-2|TRBD1|few|TRBV18|15
TGTGCCAGCTCACCAGACAGGGGGCTAGTCTATGGCTACACCTTC
CASSPDRGLVYGYTF
>TRBJ2-5|.|many|TRBV20-1|13
TGCAGTGCCGTCGACAGGCCCAGGGAGACCCAGTACTTC
CSAVDRPRETQYF
>TRBJ2-3|TRBD2|many|TRBV3-1|16
TGTGCCAGCAGCCAAGAAGCGGGGGGGCCATCAGATACGCAGTATTTT
CASSQEAGGPSDTQYF
>TRBJ2-6|.|.|TRBV14|17
TGTGCCAGCAGCCCCCGTGGGGGATCCTCTGGGGCCAACGTCCTGACTTTC
CASSPRGGSSGANVLTF